This TCR beta chain was found in a study of blood T cell repertoires in COVID-19. Across the study: Material from acute and convalescent COVID-19 was sourced from the United States, Italy and Spain. Sources were T cells, B-cell-depleted T cells, or PBMCs; the material itself was cDNA or gDNA.

The germline CDR1 and CDR2 sequences are SGHNT and YYREEE (reference sequence). Trimming cost V 0 bases and J 7 bases, with 14 bases left between them. The CDR3 has 14 amino acids. Method: immunoSEQ multiplex PCR; TCRdb's copy keeps in-frame clones and lacks some. This table has about 49,000 clones, under 90% appearing once. The origin of this receptor is a woman aged 80 or over with COVID-19, enrolled during active disease. Material: peripheral blood. The chain is built from TRBV5-4 and TRBJ2-7, with D unresolved. CDR3 in DNA: TGTGCCAGCAGCTTGGATTCCCTGACACGTGAGCAGTACTTC. This translates into CASSLDSLTREQYF.